These T cell receptor beta chains were read from a single sample in a study of Graves' ophthalmopathy and Graves' hyperthyroidism. Using its own MiXCR run on the multiplex PCR reads, TCRdb lists one record per CDR3 protein. The sample records over a million distinct CDR3 sequences, about 35% being singletons. Sequencing input: peripheral blood or thyroid tissue (not recorded which). The receptors originated from an adult man with Graves' hyperthyroidism. The CDR3 runs from the conserved cysteine through the conserved F or W. Each record gives: D gene, clone size, J gene, V gene, CDR3 DNA, CDR3 protein. A D gene is named only where the DNA matches it firmly. Size is omitted from some rows. Given values are once, few, many or a class for expanded clones.

d_call: TRBD1; clone_size: -; j_call: TRBJ1-1; v_call: TRBV4-3; cdr3_nt: TGCGCCAGCAGCGAGGGACAGGGGCGTGCCACTGAAGCTTTCTTT; cdr3_aa: CASSEGQGRATEAFF
d_call: TRBD2; clone_size: many; j_call: TRBJ2-5; v_call: TRBV11-2; cdr3_nt: TGTGCCAGCAGCTTATGGGCTAGCGGAGAGACCCAGTACTTC; cdr3_aa: CASSLWASGETQYF
d_call: -; clone_size: many; j_call: TRBJ1-1; v_call: TRBV4-1; cdr3_nt: TGCGCCAGCAGCCAGCACAACGAAGCTTTCTTT; cdr3_aa: CASSQHNEAFF
d_call: -; clone_size: -; j_call: TRBJ1-1; v_call: TRBV20-1; cdr3_nt: TGCAGTGCTCAATCTGGGGCCCATAGATTGAACACTGAAGCTTTCTTT; cdr3_aa: CSAQSGAHRLNTEAFF
d_call: -; clone_size: -; j_call: TRBJ2-5; v_call: TRBV10-1; cdr3_nt: TGTGCCAGCTCTCCGGGGCAGCCCAGAGAGACCCAGTACTTC; cdr3_aa: CASSPGQPRETQYF
d_call: -; clone_size: -; j_call: TRBJ1-5; v_call: TRBV10-3; cdr3_nt: TGTGCCATCAGTGACAGTTTGGGCAATCAGCCCCAGCATTTT; cdr3_aa: CAISDSLGNQPQHF
d_call: TRBD1; clone_size: once; j_call: TRBJ2-7; v_call: TRBV7-8; cdr3_nt: TGTGCCAGCAGCTCAACGGGACAGGGGTCCTCTGGCTCCTACGAGCAGTACTTC; cdr3_aa: CASSSTGQGSSGSYEQYF
d_call: TRBD1; clone_size: few; j_call: TRBJ2-2; v_call: TRBV14; cdr3_nt: TGTGCCAGCAGCCTACGGACAGGGCCCACCGGGGAGCTGTTTTTT; cdr3_aa: CASSLRTGPTGELFF
d_call: -; clone_size: -; j_call: TRBJ1-6; v_call: TRBV15; cdr3_nt: TGTGCCACCAGCAGGTCGCAGGCTTATAATTCACCCCTCCACTTT; cdr3_aa: CATSRSQAYNSPLHF
d_call: -; clone_size: -; j_call: TRBJ2-7; v_call: TRBV12-3/TRBV12-4; cdr3_nt: TGTGTCAGCAGTTTGGGGGGAGTCGGCGGGCAGTACTTC; cdr3_aa: CVSSLGGVGGQYF
d_call: -; clone_size: few; j_call: TRBJ2-7; v_call: TRBV28; cdr3_nt: TGTGCCAGCAGTTCGTCATGGGCAGGTCGTAGCAACGAGCAGTACTTC; cdr3_aa: CASSSSWAGRSNEQYF
d_call: TRBD2; clone_size: -; j_call: TRBJ2-5; v_call: TRBV7-6; cdr3_nt: TGTGCGAGTCGGGCGGGAGGTGAAGAGACCCAGTACTTC; cdr3_aa: CASRAGGEETQYF
d_call: -; clone_size: -; j_call: TRBJ2-7; v_call: TRBV7-8; cdr3_nt: TGTGCCAGCAGCTCCACGGGAGCGGGCTTAACCAGCGAGCAGTACTTC; cdr3_aa: CASSSTGAGLTSEQYF
d_call: TRBD1; clone_size: few; j_call: TRBJ2-5; v_call: TRBV5-6; cdr3_nt: TGTGCCAGCAGGCGACAGGGAGAAGAGGCAGAGACCCAGTACTTC; cdr3_aa: CASRRQGEEAETQYF
d_call: TRBD2; clone_size: -; j_call: TRBJ2-3; v_call: TRBV9; cdr3_nt: TGTGCCAGCAGCGGTAGCGGGGGGGTACTGAATACGCAGTATTTT; cdr3_aa: CASSGSGGVLNTQYF
d_call: -; clone_size: -; j_call: TRBJ1-2; v_call: TRBV5-1; cdr3_nt: TGCGCCAGCAGAGGGCAGATCGAGCGATCTAACTATGGCTACACCTTC; cdr3_aa: CASRGQIERSNYGYTF
d_call: -; clone_size: -; j_call: TRBJ2-5; v_call: TRBV5-6; cdr3_nt: TGTGCCAGCAGCTTGATGGGCAGGGACCAAGAGACCCAGTACTTC; cdr3_aa: CASSLMGRDQETQYF
d_call: -; clone_size: -; j_call: TRBJ1-5; v_call: TRBV25-1; cdr3_nt: TGTGCCAGCAGTGCCCCGACATGGACAGCTAGGCCCAGCCCCCAGCATTTT; cdr3_aa: CASSAPTWTARPSPQHF
d_call: TRBD2; clone_size: once; j_call: TRBJ2-2; v_call: TRBV5-1; cdr3_nt: TGCGCCAGCAGCTCTCTCGGCGGGAGTGTCTCCGGGGAGCTGTTTTTT; cdr3_aa: CASSSLGGSVSGELFF
d_call: -; clone_size: many; j_call: TRBJ2-5; v_call: TRBV9; cdr3_nt: TGTGCCAGCAGCCCAGCGGGCAGGGAGCAAGAGACCCAGTACTTC; cdr3_aa: CASSPAGREQETQYF
d_call: -; clone_size: -; j_call: TRBJ1-1; v_call: TRBV30; cdr3_nt: TGTGCCTGGAGTGTACTCGGGGGTGGGCGCACTGAAGCTTTCTTT; cdr3_aa: CAWSVLGGGRTEAFF
d_call: TRBD1; clone_size: many; j_call: TRBJ2-7; v_call: TRBV7-8; cdr3_nt: TGTGCCAGCAGCGCCTTAACAGGGGGCCCCTACGAGCAGTACTTC; cdr3_aa: CASSALTGGPYEQYF
d_call: -; clone_size: many; j_call: TRBJ2-5; v_call: TRBV4-3; cdr3_nt: TGCGCCAGCAGCCAAGCGAATACAGGGAAGACCCAGTACTTC; cdr3_aa: CASSQANTGKTQYF
d_call: -; clone_size: many; j_call: TRBJ1-1; v_call: TRBV7-9; cdr3_nt: TGTGCCAGCAGCTCACAGGGTTTGGGTGAAGCTTTCTTT; cdr3_aa: CASSSQGLGEAFF
d_call: -; clone_size: once; j_call: TRBJ1-4; v_call: TRBV10-3; cdr3_nt: TGTGCCATCAGTCCGGGACAACTTAATGAAAAACTGTTTTTT; cdr3_aa: CAISPGQLNEKLFF
d_call: -; clone_size: -; j_call: TRBJ1-3; v_call: TRBV7-2; cdr3_nt: TGTACCAGCAGAGATCAGGGAATTGGAAACACCATATATTTT; cdr3_aa: CTSRDQGIGNTIYF
d_call: TRBD1; clone_size: -; j_call: TRBJ1-2; v_call: TRBV6-5; cdr3_nt: TGTGCCAGCAGCCCGGGACAGAGACATGGCTACACCTTC; cdr3_aa: CASSPGQRHGYTF
d_call: TRBD1; clone_size: few; j_call: TRBJ1-2; v_call: TRBV7-4; cdr3_nt: TGTGCCAGCAGCGGATGGGGACAGGGCGGCTATGGCTACACCTTC; cdr3_aa: CASSGWGQGGYGYTF
d_call: TRBD2; clone_size: -; j_call: TRBJ2-5; v_call: TRBV25-1; cdr3_nt: TGTGCCAGCAGTTCCCTAAGCGGGGCCCAAGGGACCCAGTACTTC; cdr3_aa: CASSSLSGAQGTQYF
d_call: -; clone_size: -; j_call: TRBJ1-5; v_call: TRBV15; cdr3_nt: TGTGCCGGCAGTTACCTCAGGAACCGGTATAGCAATCAGCCCCAGCATTTT; cdr3_aa: CAGSYLRNRYSNQPQHF
d_call: -; clone_size: -; j_call: TRBJ2-7; v_call: TRBV29-1; cdr3_nt: TGCAGCTTGGGGGTCAGCTACGAGCAGTACTTC; cdr3_aa: CSLGVSYEQYF
d_call: -; clone_size: many; j_call: TRBJ2-2; v_call: TRBV20-1; cdr3_nt: TGCAGTGCTAGAGATGTGGGGGAGCTGTTTTTT; cdr3_aa: CSARDVGELFF
d_call: -; clone_size: few; j_call: TRBJ2-7; v_call: TRBV29-1; cdr3_nt: TGCAGCGTTGCTTCCGGGGGAGGCTCCTACGAGCAGTACTTC; cdr3_aa: CSVASGGGSYEQYF
d_call: TRBD1; clone_size: few; j_call: TRBJ2-3; v_call: TRBV7-2; cdr3_nt: TGTGCCAGCAGCTTAGCCCGGGACAGGGGGTCAGATACGCAGTATTTT; cdr3_aa: CASSLARDRGSDTQYF
d_call: -; clone_size: many; j_call: TRBJ1-2; v_call: TRBV20-1; cdr3_nt: TGCAGTGCTAGTGGCCGGTCCTACACCTTC; cdr3_aa: CSASGRSYTF
d_call: -; clone_size: -; j_call: TRBJ1-4; v_call: TRBV2; cdr3_nt: TGTGCCAGCAGTGTTTGGTCAACTAATGAAAAACTGTTTTTT; cdr3_aa: CASSVWSTNEKLFF
d_call: -; clone_size: many; j_call: TRBJ1-4; v_call: TRBV2; cdr3_nt: TGTGCCAGCAGTGAAACGCCAGCAACTAATGAAAAACTGTTTTTT; cdr3_aa: CASSETPATNEKLFF
d_call: -; clone_size: -; j_call: TRBJ2-7; v_call: TRBV29-1; cdr3_nt: TGCAGCTTAGGTCTAGGGCCTAACTCCTACGAGCAGTACTTC; cdr3_aa: CSLGLGPNSYEQYF
d_call: TRBD2; clone_size: few; j_call: TRBJ2-2; v_call: TRBV5-5; cdr3_nt: TGTGCCAGCAGCGCGGGACTAGCGGAGAACACCGGGGAGCTGTTTTTT; cdr3_aa: CASSAGLAENTGELFF
d_call: -; clone_size: once; j_call: TRBJ2-2; v_call: TRBV30; cdr3_nt: TGTGCCTGGAGAAGGACGGCAAGGGAGCTGTTTTTT; cdr3_aa: CAWRRTARELFF
d_call: TRBD2; clone_size: few; j_call: TRBJ2-2; v_call: TRBV29-1; cdr3_nt: TGCAGCTTGCGACTAGCGGGTAGTCCCGGGGAGCTGTTTTTT; cdr3_aa: CSLRLAGSPGELFF
d_call: -; clone_size: few; j_call: TRBJ1-5; v_call: TRBV5-1; cdr3_nt: TGCGCCAGCAGCTTGGGGCTCCAAGGCCAGCCCCAGCATTTT; cdr3_aa: CASSLGLQGQPQHF
d_call: -; clone_size: many; j_call: TRBJ2-7; v_call: TRBV19; cdr3_nt: TGTGCCAGTAACGCAAATCTACTCTCCTACGAGCAGTACTTC; cdr3_aa: CASNANLLSYEQYF
d_call: -; clone_size: -; j_call: TRBJ2-2; v_call: TRBV20-1; cdr3_nt: TGCAGTGCCCCCTTCACATCCGGCACCGGGGAGCTGTTTTTT; cdr3_aa: CSAPFTSGTGELFF
d_call: -; clone_size: -; j_call: TRBJ2-7; v_call: TRBV10-3; cdr3_nt: TGTGCCATCAGTGCCCCGGCGCCGGCAGGGGATGTGGACGAGTACTTC; cdr3_aa: CAISAPAPAGDVDEYF
d_call: -; clone_size: -; j_call: TRBJ1-2; v_call: TRBV9; cdr3_nt: TGTGCCAGCAGCGCGACTAGCGGGGGCGGCTACACCTTC; cdr3_aa: CASSATSGGGYTF
d_call: TRBD2; clone_size: many; j_call: TRBJ2-5; v_call: TRBV15; cdr3_nt: TGTGCCACCAAAGGGACTAGCGAAGAGACCCAGTACTTC; cdr3_aa: CATKGTSEETQYF
d_call: -; clone_size: -; j_call: TRBJ2-2; v_call: TRBV20-1; cdr3_nt: TGCAGTGCTAGAGAGACAGGGAGGGGAGGTACGGGGGAGCTGTTTTTT; cdr3_aa: CSARETGRGGTGELFF
d_call: -; clone_size: -; j_call: TRBJ2-2; v_call: TRBV7-9; cdr3_nt: TGTGCCAGCACCGCGCAAGGGAGCGGGGAGCTGTTTTTT; cdr3_aa: CASTAQGSGELFF
d_call: -; clone_size: many; j_call: TRBJ1-2; v_call: TRBV9; cdr3_nt: TGTGCCAGCAGACCTTCAGGGGCCATCGGAGGCTACACCTTC; cdr3_aa: CASRPSGAIGGYTF
d_call: -; clone_size: few; j_call: TRBJ1-5; v_call: TRBV7-3; cdr3_nt: TGTGCCAGCAGCTTAACGGACAGTCAGCCCCAGCATTTT; cdr3_aa: CASSLTDSQPQHF
d_call: -; clone_size: -; j_call: TRBJ1-1; v_call: TRBV6-5; cdr3_nt: TGTGCCAGCAGGGGGGGGGTGCGGACTGAAGCTTTCTTT; cdr3_aa: CASRGGVRTEAFF